This record covers a single T cell receptor (beta chain). With 2 bases removed from V and 4 bases from J, the gap between germline ends came to 3 bases. The CDR3 is made up of 12 amino acids. From germline, CDR1 is SGHVS and CDR2 FNYEAQ. Repertoires were generated with immunoSEQ multiplex PCR, while TCRdb's copy carries only in-frame clones and drops some. The table shows 200,000 to 300,000 clones, with 85% occurring only once. The data are from a study of blood T cell repertoires in COVID-19. This sequence joins TRBV7-6 and TRBJ1-5; D not certain. The sample taken for sequencing was peripheral blood. The origin of this receptor is a woman between 55 and 75 years old with active or convalescent COVID-19. The DNA for the CDR3 is TGTGCCAGCAGCTTAACAAATCAGCCCCAGCATTTT. Translated: CASSLTNQPQHF.